What follows is one TCR beta chain and its context. What it binds is unknown. Repertoires were generated with immunoSEQ multiplex PCR, while TCRdb's copy carries only in-frame clones and drops some. The sample includes approximately 150,000 clones, approximately 90% of them seen just once. The sample originates from a study of T cell responses to AZD1222 COVID-19 vaccine. Across the study: Investigators merged groups given second doses at roughly 4 or roughly 12 weeks. Study-wide findings and caveats: No day 14 peak samples; only post-peak repertoires were characterized. Receipt of two AZD1222 doses was followed by a rise in Spike-specific TCR breadth and depth.

Trimming left V 6 bases short and J 3 bases short, with 7 bases between. The CDR3 extends over 12 amino acids. V and J are TRBV12-3 or TRBV12-4 and TRBJ2-3; D may be TRBD1 (5 bases). The sequence derives from an adult in good health. The sample here was peripheral blood, taken on day 0 of AZD1222 vaccination. CDR3 sequence (DNA): TGTGCCAGCAGCCCAGGGACAGATACGCAGTATTTT. Its translation: CASSPGTDTQYF.